These 14 T cell receptor beta chains share one sample of origin, sequenced in a study of PD-1 blockade in classical Hodgkin lymphoma (dated by TCRdb to the early 2020s). Library generation was performed with the immunoSEQ multiplex PCR assay. The clones in this table, taken by TCRdb from immuneACCESS, are in-frame only. Not every clone is retained; where verified, under half of the shortfall comes from an unresolved V gene, and the cause of the rest is unknown. The sample table shows under 60,000 clones, and roughly 86% are seen once. The ten largest clonotypes hold approximately 6.8% of the sample. This specimen's time point label, per the study, means: cycle 4 day 1 (C4D1), after about 6 weeks of nivolumab. Every trial patient had relapsed following autologous stem cell transplantation, and prior brentuximab vedotin exposure was what differed among cohorts A, B and C. Sequences were derived from peripheral blood mononuclear cells (PBMCs), sampled before the fourth cycle of nivolumab. These receptors were obtained from a human donor with classical Hodgkin lymphoma.

This clone has a handful of counts. The rearrangement joins TRBV27 to TRBJ1-4, with TRBD1 as a possible D gene (5 bases). The CDR3 is made up of 16 amino acids. V was clipped by 4 bases and J by 7 bases, with 19 bases between them. Germline V gene sequence: CDR1 MNHEY, CDR2 SMNVEV (reference sequence). CDR3 DNA sequence: TGTGCCAGCAGTTCAAGGGACGGGACTATGGGTGAAAAACTGTTTTTT. Amino acid sequence: CASSSRDGTMGEKLFF. Using reference TRBV27 and TRBJ1-4 for the parts outside the CDR3, the full variable domain is EAQVTQNPRYLITVTGKKLTVTCSQNMNHEYMSWYRQDPGLGLRQIYYSMNVEVTDKGDVPEGYKVSRKEKRNFPLILESPSPNQTSLYFCASSSRDGTMGEKLFFGSGTQLSVL.

V gene TRBV9 combines with J gene TRBJ2-7, with 8 bases matching TRBD2. V dropped 1 base and J dropped 4; count of bases not matched to a gene: 7. Germline CDR1 is SGDLS and CDR2 is YYNGEE. The CDR3 runs 15 residues. The DNA for the CDR3 is TGTGCCAGCAGCGTAAGAAGCGGGGGTAGATACGAGCAGTACTTC. This codes for CASSVRSGGRYEQYF.

Regarding this clone: This sample also contains other DNA sequences that code for the same CDR3. The CDR3 DNA reads as TGCGCCAGCAGCCTGGACGGGACCTACGAGCAGTACTTC. It translates to CASSLDGTYEQYF. The chain joins TRBV5-1 to TRBJ2-7; possibly TRBD2 for D (5 bases). This CDR3 has 13 residues. V dropped 4 bases and J dropped 2 bases, with 10 bases sitting between them. Germline V gives CDR1 SGHRS, CDR2 YFSETQ.

This chain connects TRBV11-2 to TRBJ2-5, with 10 bases that match TRBD1. CDR1 SGHAT and CDR2 FQNNGV come from the germline V gene. This CDR3 is 17 amino acids long. V trimming: 5 bases; J trimming: 0 bases; junction bases outside the gene matches: 9. This CDR3 reads CASSRGQGRRYQETQYF. Written as DNA, the CDR3 is TGTGCCAGCAGCCGGGGACAGGGGAGGCGGTACCAAGAGACCCAGTACTTC. The whole variable domain, filled in from reference TRBV11-2 and TRBJ2-5, reads EAGVAQSPRYKIIEKRQSVAFWCNPISGHATLYWYQQILGQGPKLLIQFQNNGVVDDSQLPKDRFSAERLKGVDSTLKIQPAKLEDSAVYLCASSRGQGRRYQETQYFGPGTRLLVL.

The chain has TRBV6-5 and TRBJ1-4; 10 bases agree with TRBD1. The germline V gene has CDR1 MNHEY and CDR2 SVGAGI. This CDR3 is built from 15 residues. The ends lost 1 base at V and 6 bases at J; junction bases unmatched: 2. The CDR3, as DNA: TGTGCCAGCAGTTACTACGGACAGGGGGATGAAAAACTGTTTTTT. It encodes CASSYYGQGDEKLFF.

The chain has TRBV19 and TRBJ1-2; D remains unclear. This CDR3 has 12 amino acids. Germline V gene lookup returns CDR1 LNHDA and CDR2 SQIVND (reference sequence). Trimming shortened V by 4 bases and J by 5 bases, and 8 bases separated the two germline ends. The CDR3 region has the DNA TGTGCCAGTAGTACCGGAATGTATGGCTACACCTTC. This encodes CASSTGMYGYTF. The full variable domain, completed using reference TRBV19 and TRBJ1-2, is DGGITQSPKYLFRKEGQNVTLSCEQNLNHDAMYWYRQDPGQGLRLIYYSQIVNDFQKGDIAEGYSVSREKKESFPLTVTSAQKNPTAFYLCASSTGMYGYTFGSGTRLTVV.

The chain couples TRBV29-1 to TRBJ2-5; a possible D gene is TRBD2 (6 bases). The CDR3 has 16 residues. The germline V gene encodes CDR1 SQVTM and CDR2 ANQGSEA. V gave up 0 bases and J gave up 1 base, with 15 bases separating them. Here the CDR3 reads CSVEDQRRDSQETQYF. In DNA, the CDR3 is TGCAGCGTTGAAGATCAACGCAGGGACTCCCAAGAGACCCAGTACTTC.

The chain couples TRBV29-1 to TRBJ1-2; D is undetermined. This CDR3 region has 13 residues. CDR1 and CDR2 from the germline V gene are SQVTM and ANQGSEA. Trimming took 3 bases from V and 0 from J, leaving 8 bases between them. The CDR3 sequence is CSVDAGSNYGYTF. In DNA form, the CDR3 reads TGCAGCGTTGATGCAGGTTCTAACTATGGCTACACCTTC.

This clone has just a few counts. The rearrangement links TRBV7-8 to TRBJ2-3, with 10 positions matching TRBD2. The V segment lost 5 bases and the J segment 5 bases; nucleotides outside the gene matches: 7. CDR3 length: 15 amino acids. Germline V lookup: CDR1 SGHVS, CDR2 FQNEAQ. The CDR3 DNA reads as TGTGCCAGCAGCAATCTAGCGGGAGACGGAGATACGCAGTATTTT. Protein: CASSNLAGDGDTQYF.

J is TRBJ1-2 and V is TRBV9; the D gene is possibly TRBD1 (6 bases). The CDR3 extends over 15 amino acids. Germline CDR1 is SGDLS and CDR2 is YYNGEE. The V end lost 6 bases, the J end lost 4 bases, and 19 bases lay between the germline ends. CDR3 amino acids: CASTPIGGGGYGYTF. CDR3 bases: TGTGCCAGCACCCCTATCGGGGGAGGGGGCTATGGCTACACCTTC. The whole variable domain, filled in from reference TRBV9 and TRBJ1-2, reads DSGVTQTPKHLITATGQRVTLRCSPRSGDLSVYWYQQSLDQGLQFLIQYYNGEERAKGNILERFSAQQFPDLHSELNLSSLELGDSALYFCASTPIGGGGYGYTFGSGTRLTVV.

J is TRBJ2-7 and V is TRBV9; maybe TRBD1 (5 bases). Germline V gene lookup returns CDR1 SGDLS and CDR2 YYNGEE. The length of the CDR3 is 13 residues. With 3 bases removed from V and 7 bases from J, the gap between germline ends came to 14 bases. CDR3: CASSASGSREQYF. The CDR3 bases are TGTGCCAGCAGCGCCTCAGGGTCTCGTGAGCAGTACTTC.

This rearrangement joins TRBV28 to TRBJ1-4; no definite D call. The CDR3 length is 16 residues. From germline, CDR1 is MDHEN and CDR2 SYDVKM. V lost 2 bases and J 0 bases, leaving 10 bases between the germline ends. Here the CDR3 reads CASSLGQHATNEKLFF. CDR3 sequence (DNA): TGTGCCAGCAGTTTAGGGCAGCACGCAACTAATGAAAAACTGTTTTTT. The full variable domain, rest sourced from reference TRBV28 and TRBJ1-4, is DVKVTQSSRYLVKRTGEKVFLECVQDMDHENMFWYRQDPGLGLRLIYFSYDVKMKEKGDIPEGYSVSREKKERFSLILESASTNQTSMYLCASSLGQHATNEKLFFGSGTQLSVL.

The V and J genes are TRBV10-1 and TRBJ2-1, with TRBD2 as a possible D gene (6 bases). In germline, CDR1 is WNHNN, CDR2 SYGVQD (reference sequence). This CDR3 has 18 amino acids. The V and J ends lost 4 bases and 1 base respectively, with 20 bases between them. CDR3 sequence (DNA): TGCGCCAGCAGTGGTGGGAGGCCCCTACTAGCTTCCTACAATGAGCAGTTCTTC. Encoded protein: CASSGGRPLLASYNEQFF.

This chain connects TRBV28 to TRBJ1-4, with 9 positions matching TRBD1. There are 14 residues in the CDR3. Trimming at V came to 5 bases and at J to 7 bases, leaving 5 bases not matched to a gene. Germline V gives CDR1 MDHEN, CDR2 SYDVKM. CDR3 in amino acids: CASSPGQGSEKLFF. Written as DNA, the CDR3 is TGTGCCAGCAGTCCTGGACAGGGGAGTGAAAAACTGTTTTTT.